This TCR beta chain was captured by sequencing in a study of blood T cell repertoires in COVID-19. Study details: Material from acute and convalescent COVID-19 was sourced from the United States, Italy and Spain.

In the authors' workflow: Nucleated cell number was recorded as an estimate derived from reference gene primer amplification. Measured with immunoSEQ multiplex PCR; TCRdb has only the in-frame clones, and not every one. Clonal size and the V and J genes are those of that table, whereas D and trimming came from the DNA. The data contain some 160,000 clones, around four fifths of them seen just once; the ten biggest clones take up 7.5% to 10%. Trimming cost V 0 bases and J 4 bases, with 7 bases left between them. This CDR3 has 13 residues. Germline CDR1 is SGHRS and CDR2 is YFSETQ. A Seattle source enrolled patients during active infection and followed them longitudinally.

The receptor was isolated from a woman of 80 years or more with COVID-19, enrolled during active disease. The chain recombines TRBV5-1 with TRBJ1-1; D might be TRBD1 (6 bases). Material: peripheral blood. The CDR3 here is CASSLGGPTEAFF. CDR3 nucleotides: TGCGCCAGCAGCTTGGGGGGGCCCACTGAAGCTTTCTTT.